The rows below give T cell receptor beta chains drawn from one sample of a study of technical replicates of blood from several donors. Profiled with immunoSEQ multiplex PCR; TCRdb holds only in-frame clones, not every one. The sample yields roughly 62,000 clones, around 92% seen once. The sequenced sample consisted of PBMCs. The receptors come from a human donor in good health. Some clones in this sample may be carry-over from other donors' samples. Both conserved end residues are part of each CDR3. Size is stated for part of the rows, as once, few or many counts, or as a class when the clone is expanded.

cdr3_aa v_call clone_size
CASRPTGGLYNEQFF TRBV6-5 NA
CASSQGTGFGNQPQHF TRBV4-1 NA
CASSHQRSTGGNTEAFF TRBV4-1 NA
CASSQERTGSGSPLHF TRBV4-1 NA
CASSGGQGASYNSPLHF TRBV5-1 NA
CASSLETGYGYTF TRBV11-2 NA
CASSLGQVSGNTIYF TRBV7-8 NA
CATSSGQGVNQPQHF TRBV15 NA
CAISQGQGYEQYF TRBV10-3 NA
CASSPGKTGSTEAFF TRBV11-2 once
CASSQDLGDKRTQYF TRBV4-1 NA
CASSNGGSHDEQYF TRBV7-2 NA
CASSRWGQTTEAFF TRBV6-1 NA
CASKTENTNYGYTF TRBV6-1 NA
CASSLEADYYYGYTF TRBV11-2 NA
CASSSPSGGTPYEQYF TRBV5-4 NA
CASSHGTGGKIAGTTPYEQYF TRBV4-2 NA
CASSLTTGTGGAYNEQFF TRBV18 NA
CASSLGQGETGANVLTF TRBV7-6 NA
CASSQPGWVPAGRSYEQYF TRBV4-3 NA
CASSLRGQGWIEQYF TRBV16 NA
CASSHSRGGAAETQYF TRBV4-2 NA
CASSQTQGAIGYTF TRBV4-3 NA
CASRPGGGDYEQYF TRBV5-1 NA
CASSQRLNNEQFF TRBV4-3 NA
CASSLRGLAATNTGELFF TRBV7-6 NA
CASSPSAGQGGTQYF TRBV18 NA
CASSPSTQGSYGYTF TRBV18 NA
CAWNRGTGADEQYF TRBV30 NA
CASSRGLSSGANVLTF TRBV5-4 NA
CSVGGTSSRSYEQYF TRBV29-1 NA
CASSFGQRTDTQYF TRBV7-2 NA
CASSPSVGGWGGYTF TRBV7-3 NA
CASSVFAGGPRDEQFF TRBV9 NA
CASSVASGGMSDTQYF TRBV9 NA
CASRMTGGNEKLFF TRBV6-5 NA